This T cell receptor beta chain derives from a study of cytomegalovirus exposure and HLA in healthy donors. Whole-study findings and limits: Listed as cytomegalovirus-associated were about 160 TCR beta chains.

The CDR3 totals 11 residues. Germline lookup yields CDR1 SGHAT and CDR2 FQDESV (reference sequence). The V end lost 8 bases, the J end lost 8 bases, and 10 bases lay between the germline ends. The donors formed part of the roughly 120-subject validation cohort, distinct from the approximately 670-subject first cohort. Concerning this clone itself: The antigen remains undetermined.

TCRdb keeps only in-frame clones here, not all; method: immunoSEQ multiplex PCR. The table records some 240,000 clones, 80% to 90% of them present only once. The rearrangement uses TRBV11-1 and TRBJ2-4; D gene ambiguous. Sequencing used PBMCs. This TCR came from a woman aged 18-29 years in good health and CMV-seropositive. The CDR3 protein is CASSHTDIQYF. CDR3 sequence (DNA): TGTGCCAGCTCGCACACAGACATTCAGTACTTC.